This T cell receptor (beta chain) was profiled in a study of T cell responses to AZD1222 COVID-19 vaccine. The study, taken as a whole, reports: After the peak T cell response, and only then, were repertoires sampled.

Trimming shortened V by 6 bases and J by 3 bases, and 15 bases separated the two germline ends. The CDR3 runs 15 residues. CDR1 PRHDT and CDR2 FYEKMQ come from the germline V gene (reference sequence). Sequencing was performed with immunoSEQ multiplex PCR; in TCRdb, only in-frame clones are kept and a portion is missing. This sample carries 150,000 to 200,000 clones, about 88% of them seen once, and the ten largest clones take approximately 1.6%. Turning to this clone: Its target is unknown.

The sample here was peripheral blood, taken on day 0 of AZD1222 vaccination. The receptor's source is an adult in good health. The chain is built from TRBV13 and TRBJ2-1; a possible D gene is TRBD1 (5 bases). This chain's CDR3 is CASSGKGKGYNEQFF. DNA for the CDR3: TGTGCCAGCAGTGGAAAGGGGAAGGGCTACAATGAGCAGTTCTTC.